The T cell receptor (beta chain) under discussion was sequenced for a study of shared clonotypes between healthy human individuals. Sequencing was at deep level. Sequenced by immunoSEQ multiplex PCR; TCRdb stores in-frame clones only, minus some. The data contain about 1 million clones, approximately 76% of them singletons. The CDR3 consists of 13 residues. From germline, CDR1 is GTSNPN and CDR2 SVGIG (reference sequence). The ends lost 2 bases at V and 7 bases at J; junction bases unmatched: 6. The specimen sequenced was memory CD4+ T cells sorted from blood. Subset specified: CD45RA-negative fraction. The source of this sequence is a man aged 18 to 29 in good health. V gene TRBV30 combines with J gene TRBJ2-5, with 8 bases that match TRBD1. The CDR3 DNA sequence: TGTGCCTGGAGTTACCCCGGACAGGGGACCCAGTACTTC. It is translated as CAWSYPGQGTQYF. Full variable domain (remainder filled in from reference TRBV30 and TRBJ2-5): SQTIHQWPATLVQPVGSPLSLECTVEGTSNPNLYWYRQAAGRGLQLLFYSVGIGQISSEVPQNLSASRPQDRQFILSSKKLLLSDSGFYLCAWSYPGQGTQYFGPGTRLLVL.